The next 32 T cell receptor beta chains were all read from a single sample in a study of blood T cell repertoires in COVID-19. Data came from immunoSEQ multiplex PCR; TCRdb stores just in-frame clones and leaves some out. The table has 180,000 or so clones, 75% to 90% seen once. Source material: PBMCs or T cells enriched from blood (not recorded which). Receptor source: a woman under 30 who had recovered from COVID-19.

The J gene is TRBJ1-5, the V gene TRBV19, with TRBD1 as a possible D gene (6 bases). CDR1 and CDR2 (germline): LNHDA, SQIVND (reference sequence). Trimming shortened V by 8 bases and J by 4 bases, and 12 bases separated the two germline ends. The CDR3 runs 13 residues. CDR3 sequence (DNA): TGTGCCAGTGCCGACAGGACAAATCAGCCCCAGCATTTT. It yields the protein CASADRTNQPQHF.

This CDR3 is CASRLSHGYEQYF. The CDR3 coding sequence is TGTGCCAGCAGACTCTCGCACGGCTACGAGCAGTACTTC. V gene TRBV28 combines with J gene TRBJ2-7; D not resolved. Germline V lookup: CDR1 MDHEN, CDR2 SYDVKM. The CDR3 length is 13 residues. V lost 6 bases and J 3 bases, leaving 12 bases between the germline ends.

J is TRBJ2-5 and V is TRBV6-5; TRBD2 aligns across 7 bases. Germline CDR1 MNHEY, CDR2 SVGAGI. The CDR3 spans 13 residues. Trimming took 6 bases from V and 9 from J; bases not matched to a gene: 10. The DNA of the CDR3 is TGTGCCAGCAGCGGATTGACGAGCGGGGCCCAGTACTTC. Protein sequence: CASSGLTSGAQYF.

J is TRBJ2-2 and V is TRBV19; no clear D gene. The CDR3 extends over 17 amino acids. V was trimmed by 7 bases and J by 2 bases, leaving 20 bases between them. Germline V gives CDR1 LNHDA, CDR2 SQIVND (reference sequence). CDR3 amino acids: CASTTLGPAINTGELFF. The CDR3, as DNA: TGTGCCAGTACCACCCTAGGTCCTGCTATCAACACCGGGGAGCTGTTTTTT.

The DNA of the CDR3 is TGTGCCAGCAGTGACACAGGGAGCCGAAACACCATATATTTT. Translated: CASSDTGSRNTIYF. This chain links TRBV25-1 with TRBJ1-3, with a possible D match to TRBD1 (6 bases). CDR3 size: 14 residues. V was shortened by 3 bases and J by 5 bases, with 11 bases between the two germline ends. The germline V gene encodes CDR1 MGHDK and CDR2 SYGVNS.

The chain carries TRBV19 and TRBJ2-3, with 7 bases that match TRBD2. This CDR3 is built from 15 residues. Trimming cost V 5 bases and J 6 bases; bases outside gene matches: 11. The germline V gene has CDR1 LNHDA and CDR2 SQIVND (reference sequence). This CDR3 reads CASSHFVGGPDTQYF. In nucleotides, the CDR3 is TGTGCCAGTAGTCATTTCGTGGGAGGGCCGGATACGCAGTATTTT. The full variable domain, rest sourced from reference TRBV19 and TRBJ2-3, is DGGITQSPKYLFRKEGQNVTLSCEQNLNHDAMYWYRQDPGQGLRLIYYSQIVNDFQKGDIAEGYSVSREKKESFPLTVTSAQKNPTAFYLCASSHFVGGPDTQYFGPGTRLTVL.

The chain couples TRBV27 to TRBJ2-3; D is perhaps TRBD1 (6 bases). Germline V gene lookup returns CDR1 MNHEY and CDR2 SMNVEV (reference sequence). This CDR3 spans 13 amino acids. V was pared by 2 bases and J by 6 bases, with 9 bases between. DNA for the CDR3: TGTGCCAGCAGTTTAGTGGGGGCCGATACGCAGTATTTT. Translation: CASSLVGADTQYF.

The chain has TRBV19 and TRBJ2-7; TRBD1 aligns across 7 bases. The CDR3 is made up of 15 amino acids. The germline CDR1 and CDR2 sequences are LNHDA and SQIVND (reference sequence). After removal of 1 base from V and 0 bases from J, the junction contained 3 bases not matched to a gene. CDR3 DNA: TGTGCCAGTAGTATAGGACAGGGCCTCTCCTACGAGCAGTACTTC. This codes for CASSIGQGLSYEQYF.

The V gene is TRBV2, the J gene TRBJ2-5; D gene uncertain. The V and J ends lost 2 bases and 1 base respectively, with 2 bases between them. CDR3 length: 12 residues. Germline CDR1 reads SNHLY; CDR2 reads FYNNEI. The CDR3 here is CASSELQETQYF. For the CDR3, the DNA is TGTGCCAGCAGTGAACTCCAAGAGACCCAGTACTTC.

This clone was counted a few times. This CDR3 is CASSRQGLARGPQHF. Written as DNA, the CDR3 is TGTGCCAGCAGCAGACAGGGATTAGCAAGGGGGCCCCAGCATTTT. The V call is TRBV27, the J call TRBJ1-5; 7 positions match TRBD1. Germline CDR1 MNHEY, CDR2 SMNVEV (reference sequence). Unmatched junction bases numbered 14, after V lost 6 bases and J lost 9 bases. The length of the CDR3 is 15 residues.

The chain is built from TRBV11-2 and TRBJ2-1, with TRBD2 as a possible D gene (6 bases). Per germline, CDR1 SGHAT and CDR2 FQNNGV. V was shortened by 1 base and J by 7 bases, with 11 bases between the two germline ends. There are 14 residues in the CDR3. The CDR3 nucleotides are TGTGCCAGCAGCTTAGCGGGAGTTTGGAATGAGCAGTTCTTC. Translating it yields CASSLAGVWNEQFF.

The V gene is TRBV6-5, the J gene TRBJ2-1; maybe TRBD1 (7 bases). V lost 8 bases and J 2 bases, leaving 10 bases between the germline ends. CDR3 length equals 13 residues. The germline V gene encodes CDR1 MNHEY and CDR2 SVGAGI. The CDR3 nucleotides read TGTGCCAGCTGGAGGGGGCCCTACAATGAGCAGTTCTTC. This sequence encodes CASWRGPYNEQFF.

This clone showed up just a few times. The rearrangement joins TRBV2 to TRBJ2-1, with 7 bases aligning to TRBD2. The CDR3 loop spans 12 amino acids. Germline V gene data show CDR1 as SNHLY and CDR2 as FYNNEI. Trimming cost V 8 bases and J 4 bases; bases outside gene matches: 2. CDR3 DNA: TGTGCCAGCGGGAGGGAGTACAATGAGCAGTTCTTC. This codes for CASGREYNEQFF.

The chain has TRBV7-2 and TRBJ2-3, with 14 bases fitting TRBD2. This CDR3 comprises 17 residues. The V gene end was trimmed by 5 bases and the J gene end by 4 bases; junction bases not matched to a gene: 8. From germline, CDR1 is SGHTA and CDR2 FQGNSA. As DNA, the CDR3 is TGTGCCAGCAGCCCATCCGGACTAGCGGGAGGATCAGATACGCAGTATTTT. Protein: CASSPSGLAGGSDTQYF. Full variable domain (rest looked up from reference TRBV7-2 and TRBJ2-3): GAGVSQSPSNKVTEKGKDVELRCDPISGHTALYWYRQSLGQGLEFLIYFQGNSAPDKSGLPSDRFSAERTGGSVSTLTIQRTQQEDSAVYLCASSPSGLAGGSDTQYFGPGTRLTVL.

This clone was detected only a few times. The V and J genes are TRBV6-1 and TRBJ2-7, with TRBD2 matching 7 bases. The V and J ends lost 0 bases and 0 bases, in that order; junction bases with no gene match: 2. The CDR3 consists of 15 residues. Germline CDR1 and CDR2: MNHNS and SASEGT. The CDR3 sequence: CASSEAGGTSYEQYF. The CDR3 nucleotides are TGTGCCAGCAGTGAAGCCGGGGGGACCTCCTACGAGCAGTACTTC.

The J gene is TRBJ2-3, the V gene TRBV10-3, with 7 nucleotides matching TRBD2. Germline assignment: CDR1 ENHRY and CDR2 SYGVKD. The CDR3 loop spans 15 amino acids. V shed 3 bases, J shed 3 bases, and the junction held 6 bases outside the gene matches. CDR3 amino acids: CAISEGASGTDTQYF. Here the CDR3 DNA reads TGTGCCATCAGTGAAGGGGCTAGCGGAACAGATACGCAGTATTTT.

The rearrangement joins TRBV7-3 to TRBJ1-5; 8 bases line up with TRBD1. V was pared by 5 bases and J by 9 bases, with 9 bases of the junction left unmatched. From germline, CDR1 is SGHTA and CDR2 FQGTGA. This CDR3 is 14 amino acids long. In DNA, the CDR3 is TGTGCCAGCAGCCCGGTGGCAGGGGGCCTGCCCCAGCATTTT. Amino acid sequence: CASSPVAGGLPQHF. The whole variable domain, remainder taken from reference TRBV7-3 and TRBJ1-5, is GAGVSQTPSNKVTEKGKYVELRCDPISGHTALYWYRQSLGQGPEFLIYFQGTGAADDSGLPNDRFFAVRPEGSVSTLKIQRTERGDSAVYLCASSPVAGGLPQHFGDGTRLSIL.

The genes are TRBV7-8 and TRBJ1-1; TRBD1 matches 7 bases. The CDR3 length is 15 residues. Germline V gene lookup returns CDR1 SGHVS and CDR2 FQNEAQ. Trimming at V came to 1 base and at J to 0 bases, leaving 2 bases not matched to a gene. The CDR3 spells CASSLETGMNTEAFF. For the CDR3, the DNA is TGTGCCAGCAGCTTAGAGACAGGGATGAACACTGAAGCTTTCTTT.

V gene TRBV7-8 combines with J gene TRBJ1-3, with TRBD1 matching 7 bases. CDR1 is SGHVS and CDR2 is FQNEAQ in the germline V gene. With V trimmed by 6 bases and J by 0 bases, 8 bases remained unmatched. There are 16 residues in the CDR3. CDR3 region: CASSSNRGGSGNTIYF. In DNA, the CDR3 is TGTGCCAGCAGTTCTAACAGGGGCGGCTCTGGAAACACCATATATTTT.

The chain combines TRBV5-3 with TRBJ2-6; 8 bases align to TRBD2. TRBV5-3 is an ORF, with its function uncertain. V shed 0 bases, J shed 0 bases, and the junction held 14 bases outside the gene matches. This CDR3 spans 21 amino acids. This chain's CDR3 is CARSLAGGPSWTISGANVLTF. Written as DNA, the CDR3 is TGTGCCAGAAGCTTGGCGGGAGGGCCCTCTTGGACGATCTCTGGGGCCAACGTCCTGACTTTC.

The V gene is TRBV5-8, the J gene TRBJ1-5, with D maybe TRBD1 (6 bases). CDR1 SGHTS and CDR2 YDEGEE come from the germline V gene. CDR3 length: 14 amino acids. Trimming cost V 3 bases and J 6 bases, with 13 bases left between them. The CDR3 is CASSSGMDSQPQHF. CDR3 sequence (DNA): TGTGCCAGCAGCTCGGGCATGGACAGTCAGCCCCAGCATTTT.

The J gene is TRBJ2-2, the V gene TRBV19, with TRBD2 identical over 8 bases. CDR1 and CDR2 (germline): LNHDA, SQIVND (reference sequence). Trimming removed 3 bases from V and 5 bases from J; junction bases left unmatched: 5. The CDR3 loop spans 15 amino acids. The CDR3 sequence is CASSIRASGTGELFF. In nucleotides, the CDR3 is TGTGCCAGTAGTATTCGTGCTAGCGGGACCGGGGAGCTGTTTTTT.

This chain connects TRBV25-1 to TRBJ2-2; D is unclear. Per germline, CDR1 MGHDK and CDR2 SYGVNS. This CDR3 contains 13 residues. Trimming shortened V by 1 base and J by 8 bases, and 8 bases separated the two germline ends. DNA for the CDR3: TGTGCCAGCAGTGAATCAGTTCCTGGGGAGCTGTTTTTT. It is translated as CASSESVPGELFF.

V usage is TRBV28 and J usage is TRBJ1-2; D might be TRBD1 (6 bases). Germline-derived CDR1 and CDR2 are MDHEN and SYDVKM. Trimming took 6 bases from V and 8 from J, leaving 19 bases between them. This CDR3 contains 14 residues. The CDR3 nucleotides read TGTGCCAGCAGCTATGAACAGGGAGTCGGCGGCTACACCTTC. Translation: CASSYEQGVGGYTF.

The chain employs TRBV12-5 and TRBJ2-7; 14 bases are shared with TRBD2. V gave up 6 bases and J gave up 2 bases; unmatched junction bases: 6. Germline V lookup: CDR1 LGHNT, CDR2 FRNRAP. The CDR3 is made up of 16 amino acids. Written as DNA, the CDR3 is TGTGCTAGTGGCACCGGGACTAGCGGGAGACCCTACGAGCAGTACTTC. Its protein product is CASGTGTSGRPYEQYF.

V gene TRBV4-1 combines with J gene TRBJ2-7; D is ambiguous. The CDR3 is made up of 12 amino acids. Trimming shortened V by 1 base and J by 6 bases, and 7 bases separated the two germline ends. Germline loops: CDR1 MGHRA, CDR2 YSYEKL. In DNA form, the CDR3 reads TGCGCCAGCAGCCAAGTTCACGGCGAGCAGTACTTC. Translation gives CASSQVHGEQYF.

The chain is built from TRBV27 and TRBJ2-7; 11 bases match TRBD2. This CDR3 contains 15 residues. CDR1 is MNHEY, CDR2 SMNVEV, per germline (reference sequence). Trimming took 8 bases from V and 0 from J; bases not matched to a gene: 6. CDR3 loop: CASRTGTSGSYEQYF. The CDR3 nucleotides are TGTGCCAGCCGTACCGGGACTAGCGGCTCCTACGAGCAGTACTTC.

This chain joins TRBV7-2 and TRBJ2-7; tentative D call: TRBD1 (6 bases). The V gene lost 1 base and the J gene lost 3 bases, with 10 bases spanning the gap. CDR1 is SGHTA, CDR2 FQGNSA, per germline. The CDR3 spans 14 residues. The CDR3 spells CASSLVAQGYEQYF. CDR3 coding DNA: TGTGCCAGCAGCTTAGTCGCACAGGGCTACGAGCAGTACTTC.

This chain connects TRBV5-4 to TRBJ2-2, with D hard to call. V gave up 2 bases and J gave up 7 bases, with 6 bases separating them. This CDR3 contains 12 residues. Germline V gene sequence: CDR1 SGHNT, CDR2 YYREEE (reference sequence). The CDR3 region has the DNA TGTGCCAGCAGCTTTTACGGCGGGGAGCTGTTTTTT. Translating it yields CASSFYGGELFF.

V usage is TRBV7-9 and J usage is TRBJ2-1; 14 bases line up with TRBD2. This CDR3 comprises 17 residues. Unmatched junction bases numbered 9, after V lost 1 base and J lost 10 bases. Germline CDR1 reads SEHNR; CDR2 reads FQNEAQ (reference sequence). The chain's CDR3 is CASSLGGLAGDLWEQFF. CDR3 DNA sequence: TGTGCCAGCAGCTTAGGGGGACTAGCGGGAGACTTATGGGAGCAGTTCTTC.

The sample holds one count of this clone. The CDR3 coding sequence is TGTGCCAGCAGCACGCTTCCGGGACTAGCTCTCAATGAGCAGTTCTTC. It yields the protein CASSTLPGLALNEQFF. J is TRBJ2-1 and V is TRBV7-9; 9 bases agree with TRBD2. V shed 5 bases, J shed 6 bases, and the junction held 11 bases outside the gene matches. The CDR3 covers 16 residues. Germline V lookup: CDR1 SEHNR, CDR2 FQNEAQ (reference sequence).

This chain connects TRBV10-3 to TRBJ2-5; tentative D call: TRBD1 (7 bases). Germline loops: CDR1 ENHRY, CDR2 SYGVKD. The length of the CDR3 is 14 residues. Trimming pared 8 bases from V and 0 bases from J, leaving 13 bases between. DNA of the CDR3: TGTGCCATCTCTGGAGGGGGCGACCAAGAGACCCAGTACTTC. Its translation is CAISGGGDQETQYF.